The entry that follows covers one T cell receptor (beta chain) sequence. The antigen is not known. Only in-frame clones appear in the TCRdb table, and some are missing; sequencing was by immunoSEQ multiplex PCR. The top ten clones hold about 1.7% of a sample with tens of thousands of clones, 90% of them seen once. The sample is drawn from a study of graft-versus-host responses after intestinal transplantation. Study-wide results and limits: Levels of circulating GvH clones at their peak were associated with early post-transplant HvG declines. Recipient marrow showed GvH clones, some seen first in ileum or blood.

Germline V gene sequence: CDR1 MNHEY, CDR2 SMNVEV (reference sequence). Unmatched junction bases numbered 5, after V lost 2 bases and J lost 9 bases. This CDR3 spans 14 amino acids. This chain connects TRBV27 to TRBJ2-1, with 9 positions matching TRBD2. This TCR was sampled from a human donor who was the organ donor for an intestinal transplant. The starting material was unstimulated CD8+ T cells sorted from spleen or lymph node cells, obtained before transplant. This CDR3 reads CASSLGSGSAEQFF. Here the CDR3 DNA reads TGTGCCAGCAGTTTAGGTAGCGGGAGCGCTGAGCAGTTCTTC.